This T cell receptor (beta chain) appears in the sequencing data of a study of cytomegalovirus exposure and HLA in healthy donors. General observations from the study: A later analysis reportedly identified an Asian-associated ancestry cluster as carrying fewer N-insertions than the 666-donor mean. In vitro work confirmed that a few CMV-associated chains recognize CMV antigens.

The donors were healthy bone marrow donors. PCR employed 60 Vbeta and 13 Jbeta primers. Assay: immunoSEQ multiplex PCR; the TCRdb copy retains only in-frame clones and omits some. Seen here are about 89,000 clones, roughly 9.4% observed once, and the top ten hold around 4.9%. To note about this clone: The antigen remains undetermined. The germline gene is not matched at one end of the junction; a read error may be the cause.

This TCR came from a man aged 50 or older in good health and CMV-seropositive. Sequenced material: PBMCs.

CDR3 loop: CVSSQGRDTKLFF. For the CDR3, the DNA is TGCGTCAGCAGCCAAGGAAGAGACACGAAACTGTTTTTT. The V call is TRBV4-1, the J call TRBJ1-4; D is unresolved. CDR1 is MGHRA and CDR2 is YSYEKL in the germline V gene. The CDR3 covers 13 residues.